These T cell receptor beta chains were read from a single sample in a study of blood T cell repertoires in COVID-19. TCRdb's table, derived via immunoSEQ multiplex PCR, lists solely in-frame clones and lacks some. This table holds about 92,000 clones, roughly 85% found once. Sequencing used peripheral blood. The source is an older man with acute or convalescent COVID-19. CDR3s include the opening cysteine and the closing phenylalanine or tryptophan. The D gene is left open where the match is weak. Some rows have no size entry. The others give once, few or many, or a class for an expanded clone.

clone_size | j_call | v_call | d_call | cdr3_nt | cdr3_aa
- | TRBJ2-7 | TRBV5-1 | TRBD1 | TGCGCCAGCAGCTTGGCCGTGTCAGGACAGGGATCCTACGAGCAGTACTTC | CASSLAVSGQGSYEQYF
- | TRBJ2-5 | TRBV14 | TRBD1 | TGTGCCAGCAGCCCGATACAGGGGGCCAATAGGGAGACCCAGTACTTC | CASSPIQGANRETQYF
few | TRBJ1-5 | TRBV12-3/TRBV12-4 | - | TGTGCCAGCACTCGGAGTAGCAATCAGCCCCAGCATTTT | CASTRSSNQPQHF
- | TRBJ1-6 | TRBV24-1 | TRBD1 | TGTGCCACCAGTGATTCCGGGACAGGGGGCATAACCTATAATTCACCCCTCCACTTT | CATSDSGTGGITYNSPLHF
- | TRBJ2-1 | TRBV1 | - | TGCACCAGCAGCCAGAATAACCCGGGACTAGCGGGAGGGCTGAGATACAATGAGCAGTTCTTC | CTSSQNNPGLAGGLRYNEQFF
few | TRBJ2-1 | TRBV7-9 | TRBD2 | TGTGCCAGCAGCCCCGGGGGGGCGCGGGAGAATGAGCAGTTCTTC | CASSPGGARENEQFF
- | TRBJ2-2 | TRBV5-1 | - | TGCGCCAGCAGCCTTCCCCCCGCGAACACCGGGGAGCTGTTTTTT | CASSLPPANTGELFF
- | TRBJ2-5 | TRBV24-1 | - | TGTGCCACCAGTGCCACGCGTGGCGGGGTACAAGAGACCCAGTACTTC | CATSATRGGVQETQYF
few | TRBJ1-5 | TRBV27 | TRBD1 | TGTGCCAGCAGTTTTACAGGGGGAAATCAGCCCCAGCATTTT | CASSFTGGNQPQHF
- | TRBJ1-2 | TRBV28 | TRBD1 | TGTGCCAGCAGCACCACGGGAGCGACAGGGTCTCCTGGCTACACCTTC | CASSTTGATGSPGYTF
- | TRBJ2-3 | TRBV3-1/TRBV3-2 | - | TGTGCCAGCAGCCAAAAAGGGACTGACACAGATACGCAGTATTTT | CASSQKGTDTDTQYF
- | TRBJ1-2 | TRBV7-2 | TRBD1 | TGTGCCAGCAGCTTAGACCCGGGACAGGTCAGTGGCTACACCTTC | CASSLDPGQVSGYTF
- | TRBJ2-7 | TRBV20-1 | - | TGCAGTGCTAGTCGCTATAAGGGGTCCTCCGAGCAGTACTTC | CSASRYKGSSEQYF
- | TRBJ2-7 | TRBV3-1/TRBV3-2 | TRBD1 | TGTGCAGCAAGGACAGGGGGCTTAGCGGGGAGGTCGGACTTC | CAARTGGLAGRSDF
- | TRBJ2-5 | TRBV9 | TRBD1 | TGTGCCAGCGGCGGGACAGGGAAGGAGACCCAGTACTTC | CASGGTGKETQYF
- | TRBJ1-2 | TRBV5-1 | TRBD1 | TGCGCCAGCAGCTTGGGGACAGGGGAAGGCTACACCTTC | CASSLGTGEGYTF
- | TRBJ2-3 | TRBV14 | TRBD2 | TGTGCCAGCAGCCGCCGAGGGCTAGCGGAGCCCACAGATACGCAGTATTTT | CASSRRGLAEPTDTQYF
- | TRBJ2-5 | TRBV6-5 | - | TGTGCCAGCACCAGAACGCTAGAGACCCAGTACTTC | CASTRTLETQYF